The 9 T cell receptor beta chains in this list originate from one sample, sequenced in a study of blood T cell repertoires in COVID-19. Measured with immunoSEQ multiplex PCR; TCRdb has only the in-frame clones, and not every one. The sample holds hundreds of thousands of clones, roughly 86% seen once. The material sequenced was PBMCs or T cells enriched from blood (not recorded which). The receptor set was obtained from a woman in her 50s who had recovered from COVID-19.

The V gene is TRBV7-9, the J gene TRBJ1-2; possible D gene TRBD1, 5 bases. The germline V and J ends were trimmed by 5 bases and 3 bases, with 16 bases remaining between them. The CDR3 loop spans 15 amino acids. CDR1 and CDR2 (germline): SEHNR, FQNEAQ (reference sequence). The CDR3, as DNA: TGTGCCAGCAGCCTAGGAGGTTTAGGGGACTATGGCTACACCTTC. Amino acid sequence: CASSLGGLGDYGYTF.

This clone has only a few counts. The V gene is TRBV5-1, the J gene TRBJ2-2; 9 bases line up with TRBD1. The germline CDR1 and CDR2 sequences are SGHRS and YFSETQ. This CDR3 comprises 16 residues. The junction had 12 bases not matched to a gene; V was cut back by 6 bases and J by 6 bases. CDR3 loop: CASTLRGQGSAGELFF. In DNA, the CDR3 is TGCGCCAGCACCCTACGGGGACAGGGTTCGGCCGGGGAGCTGTTTTTT.

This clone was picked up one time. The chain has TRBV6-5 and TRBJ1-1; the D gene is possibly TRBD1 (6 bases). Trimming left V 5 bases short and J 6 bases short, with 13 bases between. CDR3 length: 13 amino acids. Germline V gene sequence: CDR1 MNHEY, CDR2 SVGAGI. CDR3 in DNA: TGTGCCAGCAGTCCCAGGGGATTCGCTGAAGCTTTCTTT. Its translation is CASSPRGFAEAFF.

CDR3 protein: CASRLAGSYNEQFF. CDR3 DNA: TGTGCCAGCAGATTAGCGGGTTCTTACAATGAGCAGTTCTTC. The chain joins TRBV6-5 to TRBJ2-1; 7 bases match TRBD2. This CDR3 spans 14 amino acids. After removal of 6 bases from V and 4 bases from J, the junction contained 6 bases not matched to a gene. Germline lookup yields CDR1 MNHEY and CDR2 SVGAGI.

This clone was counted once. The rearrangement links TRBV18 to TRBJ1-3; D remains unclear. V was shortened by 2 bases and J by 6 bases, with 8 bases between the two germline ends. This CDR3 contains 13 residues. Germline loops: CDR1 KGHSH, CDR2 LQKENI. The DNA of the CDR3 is TGTGCCAGCTCACCAGGCGGAACAAACACCATATATTTT. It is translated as CASSPGGTNTIYF.

CDR3 DNA: TGTGCCAGCAGTGAAAGGACGGGACAGGGCACGCAGTATTTT. It specifies CASSERTGQGTQYF. This rearrangement joins TRBV2 to TRBJ2-3, with 9 bases aligning to TRBD1. Germline V lookup: CDR1 SNHLY, CDR2 FYNNEI. This CDR3 is 14 amino acids long. The V segment lost 2 bases and the J segment 9 bases; nucleotides outside the gene matches: 6.

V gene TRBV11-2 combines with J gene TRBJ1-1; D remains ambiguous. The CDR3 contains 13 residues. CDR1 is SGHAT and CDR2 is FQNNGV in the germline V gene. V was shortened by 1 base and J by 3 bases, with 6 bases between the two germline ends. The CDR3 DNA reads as TGTGCCAGCAGCTTAGGGCCAGACACTGAAGCTTTCTTT. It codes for CASSLGPDTEAFF.

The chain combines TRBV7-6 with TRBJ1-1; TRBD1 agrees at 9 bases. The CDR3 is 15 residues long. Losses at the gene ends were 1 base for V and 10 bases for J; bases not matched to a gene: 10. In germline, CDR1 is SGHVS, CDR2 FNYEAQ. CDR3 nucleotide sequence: TGTGCCAGCAGCTTAGTTGTTGGACAGGGGTTGGGAGCTTTCTTT. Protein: CASSLVVGQGLGAFF.

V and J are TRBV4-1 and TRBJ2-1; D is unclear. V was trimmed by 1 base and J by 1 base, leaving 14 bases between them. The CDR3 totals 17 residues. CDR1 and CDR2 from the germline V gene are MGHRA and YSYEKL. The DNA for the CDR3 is TGCGCCAGCAGCCAAGTCCCAGCCCCGCGGTCCTACAATGAGCAGTTCTTC. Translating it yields CASSQVPAPRSYNEQFF.